One sample yielded the 30 T cell receptor beta chains listed below, sequenced in a study of blood T cell repertoires in COVID-19. Some clones are missing from TCRdb's copy, which holds only in-frame ones; the method was immunoSEQ multiplex PCR. The table records a few hundred thousand clones, roughly nine tenths of them present only once. Material: PBMCs or T cells enriched from blood (not recorded which). The receptors were gathered from a woman younger than 45 who had recovered from COVID-19.

This clone was found once. V gene TRBV11-2 combines with J gene TRBJ2-1; 16 positions agree with TRBD2. This CDR3 has 15 amino acids. Trimming cost V 4 bases and J 14 bases; bases outside gene matches: 8. The germline V gene encodes CDR1 SGHAT and CDR2 FQNNGV. The CDR3 region has the DNA TGTGCCAGCAGCTCATGGGGACTAGCGGGGGGGCCCGAGTTCTTC. This sequence encodes CASSSWGLAGGPEFF.

The chain recombines TRBV28 with TRBJ1-1; D gene unclear. Germline V lookup: CDR1 MDHEN, CDR2 SYDVKM. The V and J ends lost 3 bases and 8 bases respectively, with 10 bases between them. CDR3 length: 12 amino acids. The CDR3 is CASSLFLTEAFF. The CDR3 bases are TGTGCCAGCAGTTTGTTCCTCACAGAAGCTTTCTTT.

V and J are TRBV4-1 and TRBJ1-5; 10 nucleotides match TRBD1. Germline assignment: CDR1 MGHRA and CDR2 YSYEKL. The CDR3 sequence is 17 residues long. Losses at the gene ends were 3 bases for V and 0 bases for J; bases not matched to a gene: 5. The CDR3 is CASSQATGGLSNQPQHF. The CDR3 DNA is TGCGCCAGCAGCCAGGCGACAGGGGGCCTTAGCAATCAGCCCCAGCATTTT.

The rearrangement links TRBV19 to TRBJ1-1, with a possible D match to TRBD1 (6 bases). The CDR3 contains 14 residues. Trimming took 6 bases from V and 0 from J, leaving 11 bases between them. Per the germline V gene, CDR1 is LNHDA and CDR2 is SQIVND (reference sequence). The CDR3 nucleotides are TGTGCCAGTAGCCACAGGGTACTGAACACTGAAGCTTTCTTT. The encoded protein is CASSHRVLNTEAFF.

The rearrangement uses TRBV11-2 and TRBJ1-2; 10 bases match TRBD1. CDR3 size: 16 residues. J was trimmed by 5 bases and V by 1 base; bases with no gene match: 7. CDR1 and CDR2 from the germline V gene are SGHAT and FQNNGV. The CDR3 DNA reads as TGTGCCAGCAGCTTAGGTGTTCGACAGGGGGCATATGGCTACACCTTC. It codes for CASSLGVRQGAYGYTF.

V usage is TRBV19 and J usage is TRBJ1-5; no firm D call. V was shortened by 7 bases and J by 9 bases, with 10 bases between the two germline ends. This CDR3 has 11 amino acids. CDR1 LNHDA and CDR2 SQIVND come from the germline V gene (reference sequence). Here the CDR3 reads CASTVGGPQHF. The CDR3 DNA reads as TGTGCCAGTACCGTCGGCGGGCCCCAGCATTTT.

A word on this clone: The junction departs from the called germline gene at one end, perhaps through a read error. The chain recombines TRBV29-1 with TRBJ1-4, with a tentative D call TRBD1 (5 bases). This CDR3 comprises 14 residues. Per germline, CDR1 SQVTM and CDR2 ANQGSEA. In nucleotides, the CDR3 is TGCAGCGTTGAAAAGGCAGGGCCGGGTGAAAAACTGTTGTTT. Translating it yields CSVEKAGPGEKLLF.

This clone was seen a few times. The chain recombines TRBV10-1 with TRBJ1-5; maybe TRBD1 (5 bases). The CDR3 is made up of 17 amino acids. Germline loops: CDR1 WNHNN, CDR2 SYGVQD (reference sequence). Deletions cut 6 bases from V and 1 base from J, with 19 bases between. The CDR3 is CASRGGREGESNQPQHF. The CDR3 DNA follows: TGCGCCAGCAGGGGAGGCAGGGAGGGAGAGAGCAATCAGCCCCAGCATTTT.

This sequence joins TRBV4-1 and TRBJ2-7; the D gene is possibly TRBD1 (5 bases). V was shortened by 2 bases and J by 0 bases, with 14 bases between the two germline ends. Germline V lookup: CDR1 MGHRA, CDR2 YSYEKL. The CDR3 covers 16 residues. In DNA, the CDR3 is TGCGCCAGCAGCCAACTGGAAGCAGGGCCCTCCTACGAGCAGTACTTC. Protein: CASSQLEAGPSYEQYF.

This clone occurred once. V gene TRBV30 combines with J gene TRBJ2-5; 10 bases align to TRBD1. Unmatched junction bases numbered 5, after V lost 4 bases and J lost 6 bases. This CDR3 is 13 amino acids long. The V gene's germline CDR1 is GTSNPN and CDR2 SVGIG (reference sequence). The CDR3 nucleotides are TGTGCCTGGAAGGGGACAGGGGAGAAGACCCAGTACTTC. It translates to CAWKGTGEKTQYF.

This clone came up once. Germline is not matched at one junction end, which may reflect a read error. V is TRBV19 and J is TRBJ1-1; 7 bases agree with TRBD1. This CDR3 spans 11 amino acids. Germline CDR1 reads LNHDA; CDR2 reads SQIVND (reference sequence). The CDR3 is CASSMDRISSF. The CDR3 region has the DNA TGTGCCAGTAGTATGGACAGGATATCCTCCTTT.

The rearrangement uses TRBV5-4 and TRBJ2-3; no clear D. Trimming left V 3 bases short and J 9 bases short, with 8 bases between. This CDR3 contains 11 residues. Germline assignment: CDR1 SGHNT and CDR2 YYREEE (reference sequence). The CDR3 is CASSSTETQYF. As DNA, the CDR3 is TGTGCCAGCAGCTCGACGGAGACGCAGTATTTT.

This clone occurred once. This chain connects TRBV10-1 to TRBJ2-5; no clear D. The CDR3 extends over 13 amino acids. CDR1 and CDR2 (germline): WNHNN, SYGVQD (reference sequence). The V end lost 2 bases, the J end lost 1 base, and 5 bases lay between the germline ends. This CDR3 is CASSEPGQETQYF. CDR3 nucleotide sequence: TGCGCCAGCAGTGAGCCAGGCCAAGAGACCCAGTACTTC.

Comment on this clone: In the same sample, other DNA sequences code for this CDR3. The chain uses TRBV7-9 and TRBJ2-3, with 11 bases identical to TRBD2. The CDR3 runs 15 residues. With 1 base clipped from V and 4 bases from J, the junction kept 1 base outside the gene matches. CDR1 and CDR2 (germline): SEHNR, FQNEAQ (reference sequence). CDR3 loop: CASSLVSGGADTQYF. The CDR3 DNA is TGTGCCAGCAGCTTAGTTAGCGGGGGGGCAGATACGCAGTATTTT.

This chain connects TRBV11-1 to TRBJ2-7; 7 nucleotides align to TRBD1. CDR1 SGHAT and CDR2 FQDESV come from the germline V gene (reference sequence). Trimming took 5 bases from V and 5 from J; bases not matched to a gene: 9. CDR3 length: 14 amino acids. CDR3 loop: CASSPQTGRDEQYF. CDR3 bases: TGTGCCAGCAGCCCGCAGACAGGGCGGGACGAGCAGTACTTC.

The chain uses TRBV19 and TRBJ1-5; weak D call: TRBD1 (6 bases). CDR1 is LNHDA and CDR2 is SQIVND in the germline V gene (reference sequence). The CDR3 sequence is 16 residues long. V lost 5 bases and J 0 bases, leaving 14 bases between the germline ends. CDR3 amino acids: CASSPRGRGSNQPQHF. CDR3 nucleotide sequence: TGTGCCAGTAGTCCCCGGGGCAGGGGTAGCAATCAGCCCCAGCATTTT.

This chain uses TRBV2 with TRBJ1-2; 11 bases fit TRBD1. V lost 6 bases, J lost 3 bases, and 3 bases stayed unmatched. Germline CDR1 reads SNHLY; CDR2 reads FYNNEI. The CDR3 runs to 14 residues. The CDR3, as DNA: TGTGCCAGCAGCCGGGACAGGGGGGACTATGGCTACACCTTC. Its translation is CASSRDRGDYGYTF.

The gene calls are TRBV7-2 and TRBJ1-3, with 7 bases lining up with TRBD1. Trimming at V came to 5 bases and at J to 4 bases, leaving 14 bases not matched to a gene. Germline V gene lookup returns CDR1 SGHTA and CDR2 FQGNSA. This CDR3 comprises 17 residues. In DNA, the CDR3 is TGTGCCAGCAGCCCGCGTCCTGTCTGGACAGGAGGAAACACCATATATTTT. Translation: CASSPRPVWTGGNTIYF.

The V and J genes are TRBV5-4 and TRBJ2-7, with TRBD1 matching 7 bases. V dropped 4 bases and J dropped 0; count of bases not matched to a gene: 7. From germline, CDR1 is SGHNT and CDR2 YYREEE (reference sequence). This CDR3 spans 15 amino acids. The chain's CDR3 is CASSPGTASSYEQYF. The DNA for the CDR3 is TGTGCCAGCAGCCCCGGGACAGCCAGCTCCTACGAGCAGTACTTC.

The chain recombines TRBV13 with TRBJ1-2; 8 bases line up with TRBD1. With 4 bases clipped from V and 4 bases from J, the junction kept 14 bases outside the gene matches. Germline V gives CDR1 PRHDT, CDR2 FYEKMQ (reference sequence). The CDR3 runs to 17 residues. Written as DNA, the CDR3 is TGTGCCAGCAGCTCCCGGACCGACAGGGGAGGCGGCTATGGCTACACCTTC. Its protein is CASSSRTDRGGGYGYTF.

This clone was detected once. The chain links TRBV5-8 to TRBJ1-1; unclear D gene. Germline lookup yields CDR1 SGHTS and CDR2 YDEGEE. The length of the CDR3 is 12 residues. Trimming stripped 0 bases from V and 13 bases from J, with 13 bases between. CDR3 loop: CASSLGRAGVFF. Written as DNA, the CDR3 is TGTGCCAGCAGCTTGGGACGTGCCGGGGTTTTCTTT.

The rearrangement uses TRBV3-1 (or the pseudogene TRBV3-2) and TRBJ2-5; 7 bases are shared with TRBD1. The J segment lost 5 bases and the V segment lost 4 bases, leaving 28 bases of the junction unmatched. The CDR3 consists of 21 residues. Germline V gives CDR1 LGHDT, CDR2 YNNKEL (reference sequence). This chain's CDR3 is CASSPGQPGFFNLEGWETQYF. DNA for the CDR3: TGTGCCAGCAGCCCGGGACAGCCAGGGTTCTTCAATCTCGAGGGCTGGGAGACCCAGTACTTC.

The chain carries TRBV5-4 and TRBJ1-2; D unresolved. This CDR3 region has 14 residues. Germline assignment: CDR1 SGHNT and CDR2 YYREEE (reference sequence). With 1 base removed from V and 6 bases from J, the gap between germline ends came to 13 bases. CDR3: CASSLRGRFDGYTF. For the CDR3, the DNA is TGTGCCAGCAGCTTGCGGGGAAGGTTCGATGGCTACACCTTC.

This chain links TRBV7-9 with TRBJ1-1; TRBD1 is a possible D gene (5 bases). Germline V CDR1 and CDR2: SEHNR, FQNEAQ (reference sequence). The CDR3 totals 15 residues. The germline V and J ends were trimmed by 5 bases and 5 bases, with 18 bases remaining between them. The CDR3 is CASSRGPGGWTEAFF. CDR3 bases: TGTGCCAGCAGCCGGGGCCCCGGGGGATGGACTGAAGCTTTCTTT. The whole variable domain, remainder taken from reference TRBV7-9 and TRBJ1-1, is DTGVSQNPRHKITKRGQNVTFRCDPISEHNRLYWYRQTLGQGPEFLTYFQNEAQLEKSRLLSDRFSAERPKGSFSTLEIQRTEQGDSAMYLCASSRGPGGWTEAFFGQGTRLTVV.

The genes are TRBV19 and TRBJ2-2; 11 bases line up with TRBD2. The CDR3 is made up of 17 amino acids. Per the germline V gene, CDR1 is LNHDA and CDR2 is SQIVND (reference sequence). After removal of 6 bases from V and 5 bases from J, the junction contained 11 bases not matched to a gene. DNA for the CDR3: TGTGCCAGTAGCACACTTAGCGGGGGGGCCCGGACCGGGGAGCTGTTTTTT. This translates into CASSTLSGGARTGELFF.

This clone was observed a handful of times. The V call is TRBV27, the J call TRBJ1-2; D possibly corresponds to TRBD1 (5 bases). CDR3 length equals 13 residues. The V end lost 7 bases, the J end lost 7 bases, and 16 bases lay between the germline ends. CDR1 MNHEY and CDR2 SMNVEV come from the germline V gene (reference sequence). The CDR3 sequence: CASTGGLQSGYTF. The CDR3 nucleotides are TGTGCCAGCACGGGGGGACTCCAATCTGGCTACACCTTC.

The chain couples TRBV2 to TRBJ2-7; D is ambiguous. The CDR3 covers 11 residues. Trimming took off 7 bases at V and 3 bases at J, with 7 bases between the two ends. Looked up from germline, CDR1 is SNHLY and CDR2 is FYNNEI. CDR3 in amino acids: CASNPGYEQYF. For the CDR3, the DNA is TGTGCCAGCAATCCGGGCTACGAGCAGTACTTC. The full variable domain, completed using reference TRBV2 and TRBJ2-7, is EPEVTQTPSHQVTQMGQEVILRCVPISNHLYFYWYRQILGQKVEFLVSFYNNEISEKSEIFDDQFSVERPDGSNFTLKIRSTKLEDSAMYFCASNPGYEQYFGPGTRLTVT.

The chain joins TRBV19 to TRBJ2-1, with D possibly TRBD2 on 5 matching bases. With 1 base removed from V and 3 bases from J, the gap between germline ends came to 10 bases. In germline, CDR1 is LNHDA, CDR2 SQIVND (reference sequence). There are 15 residues in the CDR3. Here the CDR3 DNA reads TGTGCCAGTAGTATAGGTGGACTCCGCTACAATGAGCAGTTCTTC. Its translation: CASSIGGLRYNEQFF. Full variable domain (missing parts from reference TRBV19 and TRBJ2-1): DGGITQSPKYLFRKEGQNVTLSCEQNLNHDAMYWYRQDPGQGLRLIYYSQIVNDFQKGDIAEGYSVSREKKESFPLTVTSAQKNPTAFYLCASSIGGLRYNEQFFGPGTRLTVL.

The V and J genes are TRBV9 and TRBJ2-3, with D perhaps TRBD2 (6 bases). Germline V gene data show CDR1 as SGDLS and CDR2 as YYNGEE. The CDR3 sequence is 16 residues long. V was pared by 6 bases and J by 4 bases, with 21 bases between. In DNA, the CDR3 is TGTGCCAGCAACCCCGGGACTCTCGGTAGGGCAGATACGCAGTATTTT. Its protein is CASNPGTLGRADTQYF.

This clone was seen just once. The chain is built from TRBV15 and TRBJ1-2; D gene uncertain. The CDR3 has 14 residues. V was shortened by 4 bases and J by 3 bases, with 12 bases between the two germline ends. CDR1 and CDR2 from the germline V gene are LNHNV and YYDKDF (reference sequence). DNA for the CDR3: TGTGCCACCAGCATAGCGATCGGATACTATGGCTACACCTTC. This translates into CATSIAIGYYGYTF.